One sample yielded the 8 T cell receptor beta chains listed below, sequenced in a study of T cell responses to AZD1222 COVID-19 vaccine. The assay was immunoSEQ multiplex PCR, and TCRdb's table has in-frame clones only and misses some. The sample lists fewer than 90,000 clones, about nine tenths occurring once. This specimen consisted of peripheral blood, obtained 28 days after the second AZD1222 dose. Receptor source: an adult who received the AZD1222 COVID-19 vaccine.

This rearrangement joins TRBV5-1 to TRBJ1-1; 7 positions match TRBD1. Germline lookup yields CDR1 SGHRS and CDR2 YFSETQ. The CDR3 is made up of 17 amino acids. Losses at the gene ends were 0 bases for V and 2 bases for J; bases not matched to a gene: 10. The CDR3 loop reads CASSLGGTAQLNTEAFF. Written as DNA, the CDR3 is TGCGCCAGCAGCTTGGGCGGGACAGCCCAGCTAAACACTGAAGCTTTCTTT.

The chain joins TRBV28 to TRBJ1-4; TRBD1 is a possible D gene (6 bases). The CDR3 consists of 15 residues. Deletions cut 4 bases from V and 4 bases from J, with 13 bases between. CDR1 and CDR2 from the germline V gene are MDHEN and SYDVKM. Written as DNA, the CDR3 is TGTGCCAGCAGTTCCCAGGGGCAGGGTAATGAAAAACTGTTTTTT. Its protein product is CASSSQGQGNEKLFF.

The V and J genes are TRBV3-1 (or the pseudogene TRBV3-2) and TRBJ1-2; unclear D gene. Germline V CDR1 and CDR2: LGHDT, YNNKEL (reference sequence). The CDR3 loop spans 13 amino acids. The ends were cut back, 2 bases at V and 2 bases at J, with 6 bases in the middle. The CDR3 region has the DNA TGTGCCAGCAGCCAAAGCACGAACTATGGCTACACCTTC. This encodes CASSQSTNYGYTF.

Only one count was recorded for this clone. V gene TRBV5-1 combines with J gene TRBJ1-3, with 7 nucleotides matching TRBD1. Germline assignment: CDR1 SGHRS and CDR2 YFSETQ. V dropped 4 bases and J dropped 2; count of bases not matched to a gene: 9. The CDR3 runs to 16 residues. CDR3 sequence (DNA): TGCGCCAGCAGCCCCCAACCGACAGGGCCTGGAAACACCATATATTTT. As protein: CASSPQPTGPGNTIYF.

The CDR3 spells CASSSPAGANVLTF. The DNA of the CDR3 is TGTGCCAGCAGTTCGCCAGCTGGGGCCAACGTCCTGACTTTC. The chain employs TRBV28 and TRBJ2-6; D not certain. The CDR3 is 14 amino acids. Trimming pared 4 bases from V and 2 bases from J, leaving 6 bases between. The germline V gene has CDR1 MDHEN and CDR2 SYDVKM.

This clone was seen once. The chain is built from TRBV27 and TRBJ1-6; D is perhaps TRBD1 (6 bases). CDR1 is MNHEY and CDR2 is SMNVEV in the germline V gene (reference sequence). The CDR3 is 15 amino acids. V was cut by 5 bases and J by 7 bases, with 15 bases left in between. Written as DNA, the CDR3 is TGTGCCAGCAGTCTCGGACAGCCTAACAATTCACCCCTCCACTTT. It encodes CASSLGQPNNSPLHF.

CDR3 nucleotide sequence: TGTGCCAGCAGCTTAGCCCTCGGGGGCGAGCAGTTCTTC. This codes for CASSLALGGEQFF. The V call is TRBV13, the J call TRBJ2-1; D tentatively reads TRBD1 or TRBD2 (6 bases each). Per the germline V gene, CDR1 is PRHDT and CDR2 is FYEKMQ (reference sequence). This CDR3 contains 13 residues. The V gene lost 1 base and the J gene lost 10 bases, with 11 bases spanning the gap.

This sequence joins TRBV6-5 and TRBJ2-7; weak D call: TRBD1 (5 bases). V lost 2 bases, J lost 6 bases, and 14 bases lay in between. Germline loops: CDR1 MNHEY, CDR2 SVGAGI. The CDR3 extends over 14 amino acids. Here the CDR3 DNA reads TGTGCCAGCAGTTACGGCAGGGTTGACGCCGAGCAGTACTTC. This gives the protein CASSYGRVDAEQYF.